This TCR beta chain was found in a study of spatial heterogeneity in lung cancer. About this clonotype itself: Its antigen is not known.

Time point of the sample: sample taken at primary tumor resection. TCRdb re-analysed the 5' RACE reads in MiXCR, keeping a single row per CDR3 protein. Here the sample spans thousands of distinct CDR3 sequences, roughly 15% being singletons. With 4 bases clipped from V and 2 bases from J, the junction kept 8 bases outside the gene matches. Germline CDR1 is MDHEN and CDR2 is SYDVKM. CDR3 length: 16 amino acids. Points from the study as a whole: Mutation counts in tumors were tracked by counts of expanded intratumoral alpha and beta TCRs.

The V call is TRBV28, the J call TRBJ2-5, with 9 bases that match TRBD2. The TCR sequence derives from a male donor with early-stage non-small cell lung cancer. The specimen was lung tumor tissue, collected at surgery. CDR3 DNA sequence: TGTGCCAGCAGTTCGATCCAGCGGGAGGATCAAGAGACCCAGTACTTC. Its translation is CASSSIQREDQETQYF.